This T cell receptor (beta chain) stems from a study of blood T cell repertoires in COVID-19 (dated by TCRdb to 2020 to 2021). Context from the whole study: Collaborator samples came from the United States, Italy and Spain and covered acute and convalescent phases of COVID-19. Samples came from the ongoing ImmuneRACE study (first 160 participants) plus 1,254 subjects from 6 global collaborators. Where HLA class I and class II types were available, the types were taken from metadata supplied by the sample provider, not from assay-based typing. The repertoires were released in a freely available public database meant as a resource for research on the immune response to SARS-CoV-2. Sample metadata almost always included a de-identified subject ID, COVID-19 status, age in years and sex. Subjects who had been exposed to COVID-19, were actively infected with it, or had recovered from it provided the deeply sampled blood TCRbeta repertoires that made up the dataset. The material from the prospective study consisted of cDNA or gDNA derived from T cells, B-cell-depleted T cells, or PBMCs.

Collaborating institutions collected whole blood in K2EDTA tubes following their own protocols. For TCRbeta analysis, collaborators shipped samples as frozen whole blood, isolated PBMCs, or DNA extracted from either of those sample types. About this clone: Its antigen specificity is not known. Base qualities are not at hand, and no much larger clone is one base apart.

The germline V gene (reference sequence) supplies CDR1 MNHEY and CDR2 SMNVEV. V and J are trimmed by 2 bases and 5 bases, and the gene matches miss 4 bases of the junction. Its CDR3 holds 16 amino acids, cysteine through phenylalanine. Only CDR3 DNA remains: 48 bases, in frame from the first base. TCRbeta CDR3 regions were amplified from genomic DNA using the immunoSEQ Assay, a bias-controlled multiplex PCR. The paper's data handling went like this. Nucleated cell counts per sample were estimated from amplification of reference gene primers within the assay. Sequence reads were collapsed and filtered to measure the absolute abundance of every unique TCRbeta CDR3 rearrangement. For each sample, productive Simpson clonality was calculated as the square root of Simpson's diversity index across productive rearrangements. TCRdb took over this immuneACCESS table, retaining in-frame rearrangements with V and J assigned. Such tables are incomplete; in checked studies, under half of the missing clones stem from an unresolved V gene, and the remainder is unexplained. V and J calls and clone size are as listed in that table; D and trimming were resolved from the DNA. This sample has more than 45,000 clones in its table, and about 81% of those were observed once. Around 21% of the sample is in the top ten clones.

Results and caveats for the whole study, not just this receptor: How much clinical and demographic metadata was included differed by source and by participant, and the metadata was provided uncurated.

Recombination linked TRBV27 to TRBJ2-2, with 11 bases matching TRBD2. Source material: peripheral blood. This TCR came from a woman aged 55-75 years with acute or convalescent COVID-19. CDR3 region: CASSLLAGGSTGELFF. At the DNA level, the sequence is TGTGCCAGCAGTTTACTAGCGGGGGGTTCGACCGGGGAGCTGTTTTTT.